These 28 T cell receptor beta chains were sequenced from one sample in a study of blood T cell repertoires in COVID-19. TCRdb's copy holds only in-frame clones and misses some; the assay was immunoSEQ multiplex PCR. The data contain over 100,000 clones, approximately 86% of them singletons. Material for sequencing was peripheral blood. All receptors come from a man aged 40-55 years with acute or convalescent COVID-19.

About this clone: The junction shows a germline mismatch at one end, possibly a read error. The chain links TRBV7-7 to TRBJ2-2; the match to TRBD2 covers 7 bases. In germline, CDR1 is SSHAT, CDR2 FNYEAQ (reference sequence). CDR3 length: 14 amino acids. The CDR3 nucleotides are TGTGCTAGCAGCTTACGGGGAGGGTCCGGGGAGCTGTTTTTT. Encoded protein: CASSLRGGSGELFF.

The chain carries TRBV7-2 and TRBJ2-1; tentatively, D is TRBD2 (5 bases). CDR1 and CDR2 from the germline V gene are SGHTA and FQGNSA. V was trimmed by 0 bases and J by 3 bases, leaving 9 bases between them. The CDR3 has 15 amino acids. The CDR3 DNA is TGTGCCAGCAGCTTAGCCGGGGTTGGCTACAATGAGCAGTTCTTC. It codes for CASSLAGVGYNEQFF.

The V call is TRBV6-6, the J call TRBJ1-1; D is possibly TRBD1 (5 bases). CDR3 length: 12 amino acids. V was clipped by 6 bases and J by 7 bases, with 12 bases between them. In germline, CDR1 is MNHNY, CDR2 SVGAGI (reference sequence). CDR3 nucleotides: TGTGCCAGCAGGAAGACAGCCCTTGAAGCTTTCTTT. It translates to CASRKTALEAFF.

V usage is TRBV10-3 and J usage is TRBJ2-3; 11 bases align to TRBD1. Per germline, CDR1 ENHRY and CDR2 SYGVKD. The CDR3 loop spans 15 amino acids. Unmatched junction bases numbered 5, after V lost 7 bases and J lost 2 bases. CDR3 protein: CAITQGQGATDTQYF. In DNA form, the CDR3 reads TGTGCCATCACCCAAGGACAGGGGGCCACAGATACGCAGTATTTT.

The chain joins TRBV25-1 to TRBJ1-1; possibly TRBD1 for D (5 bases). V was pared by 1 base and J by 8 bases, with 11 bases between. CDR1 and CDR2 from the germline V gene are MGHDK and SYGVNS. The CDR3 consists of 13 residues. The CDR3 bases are TGTGCCAGCAGTGAATCGCCACAGGTCGAAGCTTTCTTT. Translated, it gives CASSESPQVEAFF.

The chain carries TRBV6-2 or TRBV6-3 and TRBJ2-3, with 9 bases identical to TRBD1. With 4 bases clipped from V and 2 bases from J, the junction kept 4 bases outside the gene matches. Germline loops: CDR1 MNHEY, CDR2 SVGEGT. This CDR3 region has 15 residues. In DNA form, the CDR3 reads TGTGCCAGCAGTTTATGGGACAGGGACACAGATACGCAGTATTTT. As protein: CASSLWDRDTDTQYF.

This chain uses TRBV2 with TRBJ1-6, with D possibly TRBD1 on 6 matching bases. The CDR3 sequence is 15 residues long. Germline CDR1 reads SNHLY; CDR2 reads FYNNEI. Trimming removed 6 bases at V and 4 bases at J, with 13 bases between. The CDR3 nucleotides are TGTGCCAGCAGCCCGGACAGCGGATATAATTCACCCCTCCACTTT. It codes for CASSPDSGYNSPLHF. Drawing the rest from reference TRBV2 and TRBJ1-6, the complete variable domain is EPEVTQTPSHQVTQMGQEVILRCVPISNHLYFYWYRQILGQKVEFLVSFYNNEISEKSEIFDDQFSVERPDGSNFTLKIRSTKLEDSAMYFCASSPDSGYNSPLHFGNGTRLTVT.

CDR3 sequence reads: CASSSPVGGTEAFF. The CDR3 DNA is TGTGCCAGCAGCTCACCGGTTGGTGGCACTGAAGCTTTCTTT. This sequence joins TRBV7-2 and TRBJ1-1; no clear D. This CDR3 spans 14 amino acids. CDR1 is SGHTA, CDR2 FQGNSA, per germline. V lost 4 bases to trimming and J lost 4 bases, with 13 bases between them. The full variable domain, with the rest looked up from reference TRBV7-2 and TRBJ1-1, is GAGVSQSPSNKVTEKGKDVELRCDPISGHTALYWYRQSLGQGLEFLIYFQGNSAPDKSGLPSDRFSAERTGGSVSTLTIQRTQQEDSAVYLCASSSPVGGTEAFFGQGTRLTVV.

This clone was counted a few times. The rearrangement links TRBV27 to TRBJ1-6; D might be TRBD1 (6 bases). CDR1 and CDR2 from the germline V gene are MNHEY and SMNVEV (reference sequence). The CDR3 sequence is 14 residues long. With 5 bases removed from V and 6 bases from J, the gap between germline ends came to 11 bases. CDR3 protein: CASSVDRINSPLHF. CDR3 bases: TGTGCCAGCAGTGTTGACAGGATTAATTCACCCCTCCACTTT.

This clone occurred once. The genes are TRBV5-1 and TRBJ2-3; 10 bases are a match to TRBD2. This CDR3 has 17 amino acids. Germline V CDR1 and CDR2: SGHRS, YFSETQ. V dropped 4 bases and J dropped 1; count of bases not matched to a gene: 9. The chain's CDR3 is CASSGSGRSSGTDTQYF. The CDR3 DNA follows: TGCGCCAGCAGCGGTAGCGGGAGGTCTTCCGGCACAGATACGCAGTATTTT.

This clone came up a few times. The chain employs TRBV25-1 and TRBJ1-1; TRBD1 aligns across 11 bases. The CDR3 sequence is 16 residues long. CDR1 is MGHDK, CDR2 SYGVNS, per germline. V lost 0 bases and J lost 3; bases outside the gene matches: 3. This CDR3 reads CASSEYGTGGHTEAFF. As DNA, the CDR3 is TGTGCCAGCAGTGAATATGGGACAGGGGGTCACACTGAAGCTTTCTTT.

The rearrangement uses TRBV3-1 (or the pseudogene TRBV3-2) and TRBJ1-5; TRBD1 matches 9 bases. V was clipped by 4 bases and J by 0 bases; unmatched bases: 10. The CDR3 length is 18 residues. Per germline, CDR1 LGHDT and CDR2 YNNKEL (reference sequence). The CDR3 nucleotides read TGTGCCAGCAGCCTACAGGGGGCAAAAAAATATAGCAATCAGCCCCAGCATTTT. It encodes CASSLQGAKKYSNQPQHF.

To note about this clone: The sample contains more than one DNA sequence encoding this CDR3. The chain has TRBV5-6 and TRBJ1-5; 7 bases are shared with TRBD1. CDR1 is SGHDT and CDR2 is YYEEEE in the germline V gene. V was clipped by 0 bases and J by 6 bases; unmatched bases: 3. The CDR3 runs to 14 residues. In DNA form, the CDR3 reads TGTGCCAGCAGCTTGGGACAGGGAGGTCAGCCCCAGCATTTT. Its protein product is CASSLGQGGQPQHF.

CDR3 loop: CASSPTGGSNTEAFF. The CDR3 coding sequence is TGTGCCAGCAGTCCAACAGGGGGCTCGAACACTGAAGCTTTCTTT. The V and J genes are TRBV2 and TRBJ1-1; 9 positions agree with TRBD1. This CDR3 spans 15 amino acids. V was pared by 5 bases and J by 1 base, with 5 bases of the junction left unmatched. The germline CDR1 and CDR2 sequences are SNHLY and FYNNEI.

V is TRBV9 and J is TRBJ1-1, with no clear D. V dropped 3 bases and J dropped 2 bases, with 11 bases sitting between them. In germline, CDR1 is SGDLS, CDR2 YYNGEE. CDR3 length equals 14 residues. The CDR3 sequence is CASSAAQVNTEAFF. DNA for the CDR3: TGTGCCAGCAGCGCCGCACAAGTAAACACTGAAGCTTTCTTT.

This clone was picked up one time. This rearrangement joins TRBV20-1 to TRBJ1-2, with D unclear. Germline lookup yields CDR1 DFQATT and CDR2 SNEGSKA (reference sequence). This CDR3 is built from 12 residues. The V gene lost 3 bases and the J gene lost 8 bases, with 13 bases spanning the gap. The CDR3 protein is CSASRSGNGYTF. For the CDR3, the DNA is TGCAGTGCTAGTCGGAGCGGCAACGGCTACACCTTC.

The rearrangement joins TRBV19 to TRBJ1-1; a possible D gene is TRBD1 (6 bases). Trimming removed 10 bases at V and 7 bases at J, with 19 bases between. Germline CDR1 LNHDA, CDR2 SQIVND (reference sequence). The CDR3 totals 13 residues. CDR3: CATKFPGQIEAFF. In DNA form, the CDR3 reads TGTGCCACTAAATTCCCTGGACAGATTGAAGCTTTCTTT.

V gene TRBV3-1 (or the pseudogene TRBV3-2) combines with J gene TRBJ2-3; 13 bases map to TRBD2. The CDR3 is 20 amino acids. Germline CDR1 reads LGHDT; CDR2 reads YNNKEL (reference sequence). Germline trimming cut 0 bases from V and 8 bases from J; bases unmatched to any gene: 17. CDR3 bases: TGTGCCAGCAGCCAAGATCGGGGACTAGCGGGACCCCGGACATACGGTACGCAGTATTTT. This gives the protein CASSQDRGLAGPRTYGTQYF.

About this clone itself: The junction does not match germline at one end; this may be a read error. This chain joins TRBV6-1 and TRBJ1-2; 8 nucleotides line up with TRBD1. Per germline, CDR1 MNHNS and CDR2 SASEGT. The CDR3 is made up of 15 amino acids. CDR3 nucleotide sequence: TGTGCCAGCAGTGAAGCCAGACAGGGGATTCGCCATCCCTACTTC. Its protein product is CASSEARQGIRHPYF.

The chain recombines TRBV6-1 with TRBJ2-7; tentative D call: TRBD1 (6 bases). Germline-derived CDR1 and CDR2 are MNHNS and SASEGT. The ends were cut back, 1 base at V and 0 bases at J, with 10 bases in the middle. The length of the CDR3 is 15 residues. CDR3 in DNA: TGTGCCAGCAGTGAAGGGACAGCGTCCTCCTACGAGCAGTACTTC. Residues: CASSEGTASSYEQYF.

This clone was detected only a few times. The CDR3 here is CASSGLAGTNTGELFF. CDR3 coding DNA: TGTGCCAGCAGTGGGCTAGCGGGAACCAACACCGGGGAGCTGTTTTTT. This rearrangement joins TRBV6-1 to TRBJ2-2; 9 bases fit TRBD2. The junction had 5 bases not matched to a gene; V was cut back by 4 bases and J by 2 bases. The CDR3 length is 16 residues. Germline V gene sequence: CDR1 MNHNS, CDR2 SASEGT.

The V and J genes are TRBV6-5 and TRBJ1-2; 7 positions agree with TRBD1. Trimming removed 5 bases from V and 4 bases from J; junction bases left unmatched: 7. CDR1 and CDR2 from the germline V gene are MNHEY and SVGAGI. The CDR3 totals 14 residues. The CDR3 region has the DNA TGTGCCAGCAGTACCCGACAGGGTGGCTATGGCTACACCTTC. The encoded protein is CASSTRQGGYGYTF.

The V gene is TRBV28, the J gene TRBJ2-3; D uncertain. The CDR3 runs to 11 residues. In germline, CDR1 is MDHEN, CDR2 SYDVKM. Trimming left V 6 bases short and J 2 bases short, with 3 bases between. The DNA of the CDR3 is TGTGCCAGCAGCCTCACAGATACGCAGTATTTT. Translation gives CASSLTDTQYF.

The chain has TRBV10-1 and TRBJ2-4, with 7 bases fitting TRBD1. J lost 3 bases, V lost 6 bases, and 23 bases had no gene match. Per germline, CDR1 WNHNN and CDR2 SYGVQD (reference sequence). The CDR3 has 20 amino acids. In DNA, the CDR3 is TGCGCCAGCAGGCCCCGGGACAGTTTTTCTGGAGTGGTACACAAAAACATTCAGTACTTC. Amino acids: CASRPRDSFSGVVHKNIQYF.

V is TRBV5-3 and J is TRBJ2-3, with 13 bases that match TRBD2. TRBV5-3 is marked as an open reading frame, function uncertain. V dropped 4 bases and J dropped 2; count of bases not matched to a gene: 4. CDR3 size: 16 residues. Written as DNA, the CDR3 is TGTGCCAGAAGCCCGGGACTAGCGGGACCCACAGATACGCAGTATTTT. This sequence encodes CARSPGLAGPTDTQYF.

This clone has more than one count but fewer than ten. The CDR3 nucleotides read TGTGCCAGCAAAAGAGCTGCCCGAGGCACAGATACGCAGTATTTT. Translating gives CASKRAARGTDTQYF. This rearrangement joins TRBV27 to TRBJ2-3; the D is unclear. Per germline, CDR1 MNHEY and CDR2 SMNVEV (reference sequence). Trimming stripped 7 bases from V and 1 base from J, with 15 bases between. This CDR3 comprises 15 residues.

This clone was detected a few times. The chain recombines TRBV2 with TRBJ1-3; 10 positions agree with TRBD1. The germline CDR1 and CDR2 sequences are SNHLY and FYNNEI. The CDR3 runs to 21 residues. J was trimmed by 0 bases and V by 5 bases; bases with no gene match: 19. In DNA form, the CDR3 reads TGTGCCAGCAGTAAAAGACTTCCGGGACAGGGGAGTTTTACCTCTGGAAACACCATATATTTT. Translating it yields CASSKRLPGQGSFTSGNTIYF.

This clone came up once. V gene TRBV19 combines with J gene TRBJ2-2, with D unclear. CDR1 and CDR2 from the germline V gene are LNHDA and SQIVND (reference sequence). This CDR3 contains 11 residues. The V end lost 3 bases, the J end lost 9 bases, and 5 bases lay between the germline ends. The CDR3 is CASSIERELFF. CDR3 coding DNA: TGTGCCAGTAGTATCGAGCGGGAGCTGTTTTTT.